This entry features one TCR beta chain sequence. Using immunoSEQ multiplex PCR, the repertoire was profiled, and TCRdb retains in-frame clones only, with some absent. Seen here are 100,000 to 150,000 clones, approximately 91% observed once, and the top ten hold approximately 1%. The sample originates from a study of blood T cell repertoires in COVID-19. Study-wide context: Researchers got acute and convalescent COVID-19 samples from the United States, Italy and Spain. PBMCs, B-cell-depleted T cells, or T cells provided the cDNA or gDNA that made up the material.

The CDR3 sequence is 14 residues long. Trimming left V 3 bases short and J 4 bases short, with 11 bases between. CDR1 is SGHRS and CDR2 is YFSETQ in the germline V gene. The specimen was peripheral blood. The receptor's source is a woman of 80 years or more with acute or convalescent COVID-19. The chain links TRBV5-1 to TRBJ2-1; no definite D call. The CDR3 DNA follows: TGCGCCAGCAGCTCCGGTGAGTCTTACAATGAGCAGTTCTTC. It encodes CASSSGESYNEQFF.